This T cell receptor beta chain came from a study of blood T cell repertoires in COVID-19. Study details: From T cells, B-cell-depleted T cells, or PBMCs came the material, which was cDNA or gDNA.

There are a few counts of this clone. In the source study's methods: Estimation of nucleated cell counts relied on the amplification of reference gene primers. Libraries were prepared by immunoSEQ multiplex PCR; TCRdb keeps only in-frame clonotypes and omits some of them. That table is the source of V, J and clone size, and D and trimming were worked out from the DNA. The sample lists approximately 62,000 clones, roughly 72% occurring once. The germline gives CDR1 SGHAT, CDR2 FQDESV (reference sequence). The CDR3 is 17 amino acids. V dropped 0 bases and J dropped 1 base, with 15 bases sitting between them.

This TCR came from a woman between 45 and 60 years old with active or convalescent COVID-19. Sequencing was carried out using peripheral blood. This chain uses TRBV11-1 with TRBJ2-5; no clear D gene. The CDR3 DNA reads as TGTGCCAGCAGCTTAGCCTCCGGGTCTTCGATCCAAGAGACCCAGTACTTC. This translates into CASSLASGSSIQETQYF.